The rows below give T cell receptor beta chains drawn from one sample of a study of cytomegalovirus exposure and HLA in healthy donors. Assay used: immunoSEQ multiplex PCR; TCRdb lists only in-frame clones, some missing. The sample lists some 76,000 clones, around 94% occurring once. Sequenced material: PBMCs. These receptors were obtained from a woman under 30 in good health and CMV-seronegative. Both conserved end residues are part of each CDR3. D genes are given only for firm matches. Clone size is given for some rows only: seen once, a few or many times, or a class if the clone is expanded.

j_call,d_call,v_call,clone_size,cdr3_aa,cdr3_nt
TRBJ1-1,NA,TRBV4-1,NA,CASSQGQFYVEAFF,TGCGCCAGCAGCCAAGGACAGTTCTACGTTGAAGCTTTCTTT
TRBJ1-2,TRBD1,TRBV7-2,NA,CASSPWGQGSQGYTF,TGTGCCAGCAGCCCGTGGGGACAGGGTAGTCAGGGCTACACCTTC
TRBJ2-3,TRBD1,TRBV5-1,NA,CASKGGQGAPDTQYF,TGCGCCAGCAAAGGGGGACAGGGAGCTCCAGATACGCAGTATTTT
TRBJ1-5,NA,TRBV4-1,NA,CASSLRSGDSNQPQHF,TGCGCCAGCAGTCTAAGATCAGGGGACAGCAATCAGCCCCAGCATTTT
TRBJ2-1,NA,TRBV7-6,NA,CASSPLRATFKSSYNEQFF,TGTGCCAGCAGCCCGTTGCGGGCAACCTTCAAGAGCTCCTACAATGAGCAGTTCTTC
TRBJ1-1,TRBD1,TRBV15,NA,CATSRAPTQGVNTEAFF,TGTGCCACCAGCAGAGCCCCGACCCAGGGGGTGAACACTGAAGCTTTCTTT
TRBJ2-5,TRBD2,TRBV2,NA,CASSEKRGGRRETQYF,TGTGCCAGCAGTGAAAAGCGGGGCGGCCGGAGGGAGACCCAGTACTTC
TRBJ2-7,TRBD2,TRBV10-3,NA,CAISESRLAGGAYEQYF,TGTGCCATCAGTGAGTCAAGGCTAGCGGGAGGTGCCTACGAGCAGTACTTC
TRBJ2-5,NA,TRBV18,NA,CASDNGFTGDGETQYF,TGTGCCAGCGACAACGGATTTACAGGTGACGGCGAGACCCAGTACTTC
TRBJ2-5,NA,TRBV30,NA,CAWSVLAGAGETQYF,TGTGCCTGGAGTGTACTGGCGGGGGCAGGAGAGACCCAGTACTTC
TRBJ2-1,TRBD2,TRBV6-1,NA,CASSEKGLAGVRSYEQFF,TGTGCCAGCAGTGAAAAGGGACTAGCGGGAGTTCGATCATATGAGCAGTTCTTC
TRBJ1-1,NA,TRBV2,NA,CASSVVSDTTEAFF,TGTGCCAGCAGCGTGGTCAGCGATACTACTGAAGCTTTCTTT
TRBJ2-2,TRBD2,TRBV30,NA,CAWSLASGFSGELFF,TGTGCCTGGAGTCTGGCTAGCGGCTTCTCCGGGGAGCTGTTTTTT
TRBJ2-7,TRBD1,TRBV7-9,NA,CASSPAGQGNYEQYF,TGTGCCAGCAGCCCAGCCGGACAGGGAAACTACGAGCAGTACTTC
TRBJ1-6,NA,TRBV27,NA,CASTGSFDIVYNSPLHF,TGTGCCAGCACCGGTTCGTTTGACATCGTTTATAATTCACCCCTCCACTTT
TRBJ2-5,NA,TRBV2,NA,CASSEAQGGTQYF,TGTGCCAGCAGTGAAGCGCAGGGGGGGACCCAGTACTTC
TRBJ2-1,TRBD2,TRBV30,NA,CAWDPGSGLAGGKGEQFF,TGTGCCTGGGACCCGGGATCAGGACTAGCGGGAGGTAAGGGTGAGCAGTTCTTC
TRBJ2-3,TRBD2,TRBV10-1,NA,CASSRLAGSTDTQYF,TGCGCCAGCAGTAGACTAGCGGGGAGCACAGATACGCAGTATTTT
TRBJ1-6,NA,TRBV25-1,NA,CASSSDTYNSPLHF,TGTGCCAGCAGTTCCGACACATATAATTCACCCCTCCACTTT
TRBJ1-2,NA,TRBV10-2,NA,CASSEHPTNQQNYGYTF,TGCGCCAGCAGTGAACACCCCACTAATCAGCAAAACTATGGCTACACCTTC
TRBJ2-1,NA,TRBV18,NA,CASSSLDSQLSSGLFEQFF,TGTGCCAGCTCATCACTTGACAGCCAGCTATCTTCAGGACTATTTGAGCAGTTCTTC
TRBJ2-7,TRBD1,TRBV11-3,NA,CASSLGTGSLEQYF,TGTGCCAGCAGCTTAGGGACAGGGTCCCTCGAGCAGTACTTC
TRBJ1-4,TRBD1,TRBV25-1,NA,CASSGGPTGTEKLFF,TGTGCCAGCAGTGGGGGACCGACAGGGACTGAAAAACTGTTTTTT
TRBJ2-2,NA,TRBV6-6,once,CASESAGELFF,TGTGCCAGCGAGAGTGCCGGGGAGCTGTTTTTT